This is a list of T cell receptor beta chains from one sample in a study of OX40 agonist ivuxolimab in advanced cancers. Sequenced by immunoSEQ multiplex PCR; TCRdb stores in-frame clones only, minus some. In the table there are fewer than 65,000 clones, approximately 86% of which are singletons. The material was CD4+ or CD8+ T cells sorted from blood, obtained in a trial of the OX40 agonist ivuxolimab. These receptors all come from an adult with an advanced solid tumor such as melanoma, head and neck, liver or kidney cancer. Both conserved end residues are part of each CDR3. D genes are given only for firm matches. Clone size is not always given. Where it is, it says once, few, many or a class for expanded clones.

D gene,V gene,clone size,J gene,CDR3 DNA,CDR3 protein
NA,TRBV6-1,NA,TRBJ2-5,TGTGCCAGCAGTGAAGCGCTCTCCAGCCCCGGTGAGACCCAGTACTTC,CASSEALSSPGETQYF
TRBD2,TRBV2,NA,TRBJ2-1,TGTGCCAGCAGGAGGACTAGCGGGACCAATGAGCAGTTCTTC,CASRRTSGTNEQFF
NA,TRBV5-1,NA,TRBJ2-7,TGCGCCAGCAGCTCAAGGCGCGGATCCGAGCAGTACTTC,CASSSRRGSEQYF
TRBD1,TRBV6-6,NA,TRBJ2-7,TGTGCCAGCAGGAACCGAAACAGGGGATCCGGCGAGCAGTACTTC,CASRNRNRGSGEQYF
NA,TRBV7-1,NA,TRBJ1-6,TGTGCCAGCAGCTTAATGGGGAGGGATAATTCACCCCTCCACTTT,CASSLMGRDNSPLHF
NA,TRBV2,NA,TRBJ1-2,TGTGCCAGCAGTAGGGATTTACGGAACTATGGCTACACCTTC,CASSRDLRNYGYTF
NA,TRBV5-1,NA,TRBJ2-5,TGCGCCAGCAGCTTGGGGCACGGCGGGGAGACCCAGTACTTC,CASSLGHGGETQYF
NA,TRBV27,NA,TRBJ1-3,TGTGCCAGCAGTTTAGCAGGGACTGGAAACACCATATATTTT,CASSLAGTGNTIYF
NA,TRBV19,once,TRBJ2-1,TGTGCCAGTAGTGGTGGAGTAGCGGAGGCCGGACGGAATGAGCAGTTCTTC,CASSGGVAEAGRNEQFF
TRBD2,TRBV11-3,NA,TRBJ2-5,TGTGCCAGCAGCCCCCGACTAGCGGACAACCAAGAGACCCAGTACTTC,CASSPRLADNQETQYF
NA,TRBV6-5,NA,TRBJ2-7,TGTGCCAGCAGTTGGACAGAACTCTACGAGCAGTACTTC,CASSWTELYEQYF
NA,TRBV11-1,NA,TRBJ1-1,TGTGCCAGCAGCCCGGGCCGGGGGAACACTGAAGCTTTCTTT,CASSPGRGNTEAFF
NA,TRBV15,NA,TRBJ1-2,TGTGCCACCAGCAGAGATAAAAGGACAGACCGCTATGGCTACACCTTC,CATSRDKRTDRYGYTF
NA,TRBV29-1,NA,TRBJ1-4,TGCAGCGTTGATACTATACAGATAGGGGAAAAACTGTTTTTT,CSVDTIQIGEKLFF
NA,TRBV2,NA,TRBJ2-2,TGTGCCAGCAGTGCTGTCGAGGCTAGAGGAACCGGGGAGCTGTTTTTT,CASSAVEARGTGELFF
NA,TRBV5-4,NA,TRBJ1-2,TGTGCCAGAAGCTTCTCGGGGTGTGCTGGCTACACCTTC,CARSFSGCAGYTF
TRBD1,TRBV7-2,NA,TRBJ1-2,TGTGCCAGCAGCTCACACGTGGCGGGACAGAGGTTGAGTGGCTACACCTTC,CASSSHVAGQRLSGYTF
NA,TRBV5-5,once,TRBJ1-5,TGTGCCAGCAGCTTGATCCGGGGCCACAATCAGCCCCAGCATTTT,CASSLIRGHNQPQHF
NA,TRBV27,NA,TRBJ2-1,TGTGCCAGCAGTGCCCGATACAATGAGCAGTTCTTC,CASSARYNEQFF
NA,TRBV7-2,NA,TRBJ1-4,TGTGCCAGCAGCTTAGCGCAACCAGGGAGTGAAAAACTGTTTTTT,CASSLAQPGSEKLFF